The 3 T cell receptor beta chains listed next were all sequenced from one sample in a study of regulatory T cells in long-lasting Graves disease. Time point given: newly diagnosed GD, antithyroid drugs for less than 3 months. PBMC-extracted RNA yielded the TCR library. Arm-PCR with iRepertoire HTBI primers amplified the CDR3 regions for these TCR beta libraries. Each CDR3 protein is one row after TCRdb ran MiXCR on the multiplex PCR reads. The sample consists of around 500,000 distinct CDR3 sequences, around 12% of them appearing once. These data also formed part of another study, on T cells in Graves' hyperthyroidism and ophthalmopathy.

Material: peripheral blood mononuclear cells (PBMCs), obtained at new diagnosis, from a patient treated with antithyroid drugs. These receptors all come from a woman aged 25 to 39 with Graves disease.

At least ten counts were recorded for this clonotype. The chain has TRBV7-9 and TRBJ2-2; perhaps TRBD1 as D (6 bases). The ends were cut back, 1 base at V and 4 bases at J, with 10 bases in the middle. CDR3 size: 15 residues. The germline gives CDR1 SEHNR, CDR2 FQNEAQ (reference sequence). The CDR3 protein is CASSLGTAFTGELFF. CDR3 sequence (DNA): TGTGCCAGCAGCTTAGGGACAGCCTTCACCGGGGAGCTGTTTTTT.

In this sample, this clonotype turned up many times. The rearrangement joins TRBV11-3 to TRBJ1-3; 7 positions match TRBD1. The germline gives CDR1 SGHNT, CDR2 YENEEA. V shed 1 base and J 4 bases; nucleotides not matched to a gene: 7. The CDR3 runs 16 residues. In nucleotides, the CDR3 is TGTGCCAGCAGCTTAGGACCGACAGGGACCGGAAACACCATATATTTT. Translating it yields CASSLGPTGTGNTIYF.

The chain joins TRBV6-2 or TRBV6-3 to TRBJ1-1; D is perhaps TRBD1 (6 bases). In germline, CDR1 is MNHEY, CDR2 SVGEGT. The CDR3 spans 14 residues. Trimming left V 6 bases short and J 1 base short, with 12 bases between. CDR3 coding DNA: TGTGCCAGCAGGGTACAGGGTTCGAACACTGAAGCTTTCTTT. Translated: CASRVQGSNTEAFF.